These 20 T cell receptor beta chains were all obtained from the same sample, sequenced in a study of monozygotic twins with inflammatory bowel disease. One entry per CDR3 protein, without DNA, is what TCRdb gives after re-calling the 5' RACE reads. This listing includes a few hundred thousand distinct CDR3 sequences. Sequenced sample: blood. The origin of the receptors is a human donor with ulcerative colitis or Crohn's disease, or a healthy co-twin of an affected twin (not recorded which).

The chain links TRBV10-3 to TRBJ1-1. The germline gives CDR1 ENHRY, CDR2 SYGVKD. The CDR3 consists of 17 residues. This chain's CDR3 is CAISESLRSGGATEAFF.

This sequence joins TRBV7-6 and TRBJ2-5; no DNA is available, so the TRBD1 call from TCRdb remains unchecked. This CDR3 region has 18 residues. CDR1 and CDR2 (germline): SGHVS, FNYEAQ. Here the CDR3 reads CASSLVPGPLQGGETQYF.

V usage is TRBV6-6 and J usage is TRBJ1-6. Germline V gene data show CDR1 as MNHNY and CDR2 as SVGAGI (reference sequence). The CDR3 contains 14 residues. CDR3 region: CASSFEPSHSPLHF.

The rearrangement uses TRBV5-1 and TRBJ1-2; TCRdb selects TRBD1, and the lack of DNA leaves this call unchecked. The CDR3 length is 13 residues. Looked up from germline, CDR1 is SGHRS and CDR2 is YFSETQ. The CDR3 loop is CASSHGQGGGYTF.

The chain joins TRBV20-1 to TRBJ2-7; the D gene TCRdb calls, TRBD1, cannot be checked with no DNA. The germline V gene has CDR1 DFQATT and CDR2 SNEGSKA (reference sequence). There are 14 residues in the CDR3. CDR3: CSAREMTGVGEQYF.

The chain couples TRBV29-1 to TRBJ2-7; with no DNA, the TCRdb D assignment of TRBD1 cannot be verified. Looked up from germline, CDR1 is SQVTM and CDR2 is ANQGSEA. The CDR3 extends over 16 amino acids. The CDR3 loop is CSVAGQWTGLSYEQYF.

This CDR3 reads CASSPPQVGKSPLHF. The J gene is TRBJ1-6, the V gene TRBV18. Per germline, CDR1 KGHSH and CDR2 LQKENI. The CDR3 is made up of 15 amino acids.

This chain connects TRBV10-3 to TRBJ2-5; TCRdb reports TRBD2, a call that lacks DNA to check it against. The CDR3 extends over 15 amino acids. CDR1 and CDR2 from the germline V gene are ENHRY and SYGVKD. CDR3 region: CAISESGGVQETQYF.

The chain employs TRBV11-1 and TRBJ2-1; the TCRdb call, TRBD1, lacks DNA for checking. From germline, CDR1 is SGHAT and CDR2 FQDESV (reference sequence). The CDR3 spans 13 residues. The CDR3 region is CASSSLDRHEQFF.

The chain carries TRBV5-4 and TRBJ1-2. CDR3 length: 12 residues. Germline V gene lookup returns CDR1 SGHNT and CDR2 YYREEE (reference sequence). CDR3 loop: CASSSDRTGYTF. The full variable domain, in which reference TRBV5-4 and TRBJ1-2 provide the parts outside the CDR3, is ETGVTQSPTHLIKTRGQQVTLRCSSQSGHNTVSWYQQALGQGPQFIFQYYREEENGRGNFPPRFSGLQFPNYSSELNVNALELDDSALYLCASSSDRTGYTFGSGTRLTVV.

The CDR3 spells CASRDDGNQPQHF. The chain couples TRBV6-2 or TRBV6-3 to TRBJ1-5; the TCRdb call, TRBD1, lacks DNA for checking. The CDR3 consists of 13 residues. Per germline, CDR1 MNHEY and CDR2 SVGEGT.

The V call is TRBV6-1, the J call TRBJ2-7; lacking DNA, the TRBD2 call made by TCRdb goes unchecked. The CDR3 sequence is 16 residues long. The germline V gene encodes CDR1 MNHNS and CDR2 SASEGT. CDR3 protein: CASRTTTGLATYEQYF.

The chain has TRBV7-8 and TRBJ1-1. Germline V gene data show CDR1 as SGHVS and CDR2 as FQNEAQ. This CDR3 is built from 17 residues. This CDR3 reads CASSSSPTTGLNTEAFF.

V and J are TRBV4-1 and TRBJ2-3; TCRdb indicates TRBD1, and absent DNA this call remains unverified. The CDR3 runs 15 residues. Germline V gene data show CDR1 as MGHRA and CDR2 as YSYEKL. CDR3 region: CASSQGPERRDTQYF.

V and J are TRBV7-2 and TRBJ2-1. CDR1 and CDR2 from the germline V gene are SGHTA and FQGNSA. The CDR3 is made up of 13 amino acids. The CDR3: CASSWTAYNEQFF.

The CDR3 sequence: CASSLQRTPNTDTQYF. This chain uses TRBV5-1 with TRBJ2-3; the D call of TRBD2 rests on TCRdb alone, since no DNA is present to check it. Germline V CDR1 and CDR2: SGHRS, YFSETQ. The length of the CDR3 is 16 residues.

This sequence joins TRBV7-9 and TRBJ2-4; TCRdb outputs TRBD2, but without DNA this stays unchecked. The germline V gene has CDR1 SEHNR and CDR2 FQNEAQ (reference sequence). CDR3 length: 14 residues. The CDR3 region is CASSYGTSGNIQYF.

V usage is TRBV9 and J usage is TRBJ2-5; the TCRdb call, TRBD1, lacks DNA for checking. The CDR3 sequence is 15 residues long. Germline lookup yields CDR1 SGDLS and CDR2 YYNGEE. The CDR3 spells CASRRGDGSQETQYF.

The chain links TRBV6-5 to TRBJ1-1. Germline-derived CDR1 and CDR2 are MNHEY and SVGAGI. The CDR3 is made up of 12 amino acids. The CDR3 region is CASMRGSTEAFF.

The V call is TRBV7-3, the J call TRBJ1-2; TCRdb returns TRBD1, unconfirmable since there is no DNA. Germline CDR1 reads SGHTA; CDR2 reads FQGTGA. The CDR3 covers 15 residues. Here the CDR3 reads CASSLRRTGDRGYTF.